The 5 T cell receptor beta chains below were found in one sample sequenced in a study of technical replicates of blood from several donors. TCRdb's table, derived via immunoSEQ multiplex PCR, lists solely in-frame clones and lacks some. The sample holds some 11,000 clones, almost 95% seen once. Sequencing input: PBMCs. The receptors derive from a human donor in good health.

The chain has TRBV28 and TRBJ2-5, with 7 bases identical to TRBD1. This CDR3 contains 15 residues. Per the germline V gene, CDR1 is MDHEN and CDR2 is SYDVKM. V lost 4 bases and J lost 2; bases outside the gene matches: 7. CDR3 residues: CASSWIGGWQETQYF. As DNA, the CDR3 is TGTGCCAGCAGTTGGATAGGGGGCTGGCAAGAGACCCAGTACTTC. Using reference TRBV28 and TRBJ2-5 for the parts outside the CDR3, the full variable domain is DVKVTQSSRYLVKRTGEKVFLECVQDMDHENMFWYRQDPGLGLRLIYFSYDVKMKEKGDIPEGYSVSREKKERFSLILESASTNQTSMYLCASSWIGGWQETQYFGPGTRLLVL.

The rearrangement links TRBV27 to TRBJ2-5; D not resolved. CDR1 and CDR2 (germline): MNHEY, SMNVEV (reference sequence). Trimming left V 4 bases short and J 5 bases short, with 14 bases between. The CDR3 runs to 14 residues. The CDR3: CASSSTHTWETQYF. DNA of the CDR3: TGTGCCAGCAGTTCTACTCATACTTGGGAGACCCAGTACTTC.

The rearrangement links TRBV6-4 to TRBJ2-1; 13 bases match TRBD2. V shed 6 bases and J 8 bases; nucleotides not matched to a gene: 10. The germline V gene encodes CDR1 MRHNA and CDR2 SNTAGT. The CDR3 contains 16 residues. The DNA for the CDR3 is TGTGCCAGCAGCCCGGTAGGGACTAGCGGGACAGATGAGCAGTTCTTC. Its protein is CASSPVGTSGTDEQFF.

In its sample, this clone was seen a few times. This chain links TRBV2 with TRBJ1-5; 9 bases agree with TRBD1. This CDR3 has 16 residues. Losses at the gene ends were 7 bases for V and 1 base for J; bases not matched to a gene: 8. Germline V lookup: CDR1 SNHLY, CDR2 FYNNEI. The CDR3 reads CASTGTGGRSNQPQHF. The CDR3 coding sequence is TGTGCCAGCACCGGAACAGGGGGCCGAAGCAATCAGCCCCAGCATTTT.

This chain uses TRBV27 with TRBJ1-1; TRBD1 agrees at 7 bases. The germline CDR1 and CDR2 sequences are MNHEY and SMNVEV (reference sequence). This CDR3 is built from 14 residues. V trimming: 7 bases; J trimming: 4 bases; junction bases outside the gene matches: 9. The CDR3 reads CASNSQGVGTEAFF. The CDR3 DNA reads as TGTGCCAGCAACTCCCAGGGGGTGGGCACTGAAGCTTTCTTT.